The 6 T cell receptor beta chains below were found in one sample sequenced in a study of T cell responses to AZD1222 COVID-19 vaccine. Using immunoSEQ multiplex PCR, the repertoire was profiled, and TCRdb retains in-frame clones only, with some absent. The sample carries roughly 120,000 clones, 85% to 90% recorded once. The material sequenced was peripheral blood, taken on day 0 of AZD1222 vaccination. The receptors come from an adult in good health.

This rearrangement joins TRBV27 to TRBJ2-1, with TRBD2 identical over 11 bases. The ends lost 10 bases at V and 7 bases at J; junction bases unmatched: 12. Germline V gene data show CDR1 as MNHEY and CDR2 as SMNVEV (reference sequence). This CDR3 region has 15 residues. CDR3 sequence: CAIALLAGGANEQFF. The CDR3 nucleotides are TGTGCCATTGCCCTTCTAGCGGGAGGCGCGAATGAGCAGTTCTTC.

This rearrangement joins TRBV3-1 (or the pseudogene TRBV3-2) to TRBJ1-6, with D perhaps TRBD1 (6 bases). Germline V gives CDR1 LGHDT, CDR2 YNNKEL (reference sequence). CDR3 size: 15 residues. The V and J ends lost 5 bases and 7 bases respectively, with 15 bases between them. The DNA of the CDR3 is TGTGCCAGCAGCAAAAAGGGACACGCGAATTCACCCCTCCACTTT. Translation gives CASSKKGHANSPLHF.

J is TRBJ1-1 and V is TRBV7-9; the D is unclear. The V end lost 2 bases, the J end lost 1 base, and 5 bases lay between the germline ends. Germline CDR1 and CDR2: SEHNR and FQNEAQ (reference sequence). The CDR3 runs to 13 residues. CDR3 coding DNA: TGTGCCAGCAGCTTAAACGAGAACACTGAAGCTTTCTTT. Protein sequence: CASSLNENTEAFF. The full variable domain, in which reference TRBV7-9 and TRBJ1-1 provide the parts outside the CDR3, is DTGVSQNPRHKITKRGQNVTFRCDPISEHNRLYWYRQTLGQGPEFLTYFQNEAQLEKSRLLSDRFSAERPKGSFSTLEIQRTEQGDSAMYLCASSLNENTEAFFGQGTRLTVV.

The rearrangement joins TRBV11-2 to TRBJ1-1; D is perhaps TRBD1 (6 bases). CDR1 and CDR2 (germline): SGHAT, FQNNGV. The CDR3 spans 13 residues. V gave up 8 bases and J gave up 4 bases, with 14 bases separating them. The CDR3 protein is CASGITGSTEAFF. The CDR3 DNA reads TGTGCCAGCGGCATAACAGGGAGCACTGAAGCTTTCTTT. Based on the CDR3 plus reference TRBV11-2 and TRBJ1-1, the full variable domain is EAGVAQSPRYKIIEKRQSVAFWCNPISGHATLYWYQQILGQGPKLLIQFQNNGVVDDSQLPKDRFSAERLKGVDSTLKIQPAKLEDSAVYLCASGITGSTEAFFGQGTRLTVV.

This chain links TRBV3-1 (or the pseudogene TRBV3-2) with TRBJ1-2, with D perhaps matching TRBD1 (6 bases). Trimming removed 3 bases at V and 2 bases at J, with 10 bases between. The germline V gene encodes CDR1 LGHDT and CDR2 YNNKEL (reference sequence). The CDR3 loop spans 14 amino acids. The chain's CDR3 is CASSHLGANYGYTF. The CDR3 DNA reads TGTGCCAGCAGCCATCTGGGGGCGAACTATGGCTACACCTTC.

The chain carries TRBV3-1 (or the pseudogene TRBV3-2) and TRBJ2-2; D is perhaps TRBD2 (5 bases). Trimming shortened V by 1 base and J by 7 bases, and 10 bases separated the two germline ends. This CDR3 contains 14 residues. CDR1 is LGHDT and CDR2 is YNNKEL in the germline V gene (reference sequence). The CDR3 spells CASSQGWGDGELFF. The DNA of the CDR3 is TGTGCCAGCAGCCAAGGGTGGGGAGACGGGGAGCTGTTTTTT.